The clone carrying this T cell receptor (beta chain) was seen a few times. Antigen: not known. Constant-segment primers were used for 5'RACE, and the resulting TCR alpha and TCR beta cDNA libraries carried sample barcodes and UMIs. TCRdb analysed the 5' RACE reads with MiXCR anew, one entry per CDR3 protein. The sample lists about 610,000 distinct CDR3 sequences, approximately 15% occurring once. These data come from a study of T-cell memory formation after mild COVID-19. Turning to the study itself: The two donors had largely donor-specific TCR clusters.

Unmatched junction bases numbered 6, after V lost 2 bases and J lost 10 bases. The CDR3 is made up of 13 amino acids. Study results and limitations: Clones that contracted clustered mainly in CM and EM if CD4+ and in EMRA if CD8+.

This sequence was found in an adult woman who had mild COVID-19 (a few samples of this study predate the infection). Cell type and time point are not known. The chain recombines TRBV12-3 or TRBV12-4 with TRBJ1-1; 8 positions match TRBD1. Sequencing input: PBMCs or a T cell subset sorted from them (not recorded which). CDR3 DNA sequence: TGTGCCAGCAGTTTACAGGGGGCGAGGAGAGCTTTCTTT. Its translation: CASSLQGARRAFF.